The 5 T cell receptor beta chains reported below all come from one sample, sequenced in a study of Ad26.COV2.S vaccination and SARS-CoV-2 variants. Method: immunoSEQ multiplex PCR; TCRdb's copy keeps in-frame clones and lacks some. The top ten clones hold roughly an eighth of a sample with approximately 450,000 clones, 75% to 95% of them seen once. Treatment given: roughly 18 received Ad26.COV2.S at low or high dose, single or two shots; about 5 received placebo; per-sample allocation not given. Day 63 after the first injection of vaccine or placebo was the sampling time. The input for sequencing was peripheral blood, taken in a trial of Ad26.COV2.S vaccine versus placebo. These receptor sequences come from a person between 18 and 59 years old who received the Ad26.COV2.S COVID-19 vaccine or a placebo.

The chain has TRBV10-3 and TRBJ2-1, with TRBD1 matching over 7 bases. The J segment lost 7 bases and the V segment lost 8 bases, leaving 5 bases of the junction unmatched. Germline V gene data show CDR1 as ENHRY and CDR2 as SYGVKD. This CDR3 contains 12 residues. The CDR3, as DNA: TGTGCCATCGGCCGGGACAGAAATGAGCAGTTCTTC. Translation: CAIGRDRNEQFF.

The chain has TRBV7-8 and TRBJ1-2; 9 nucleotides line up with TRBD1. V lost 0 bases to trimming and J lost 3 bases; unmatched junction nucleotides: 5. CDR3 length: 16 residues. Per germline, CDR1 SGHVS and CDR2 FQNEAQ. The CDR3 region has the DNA TGTGCCAGCAGCTTAGCACAACAGGGGGCGTACTATGGCTACACCTTC. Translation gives CASSLAQQGAYYGYTF.

DNA for the CDR3: TGTGCCAGCAGCCAAGATTCGGGTCGTTTGGAGACCCAGTACTTC. It yields the protein CASSQDSGRLETQYF. The V and J genes are TRBV3-1 (or the pseudogene TRBV3-2) and TRBJ2-5; D unclear. V was trimmed by 0 bases and J by 5 bases, leaving 13 bases between them. Germline CDR1 LGHDT, CDR2 YNNKEL (reference sequence). This CDR3 is built from 15 residues.

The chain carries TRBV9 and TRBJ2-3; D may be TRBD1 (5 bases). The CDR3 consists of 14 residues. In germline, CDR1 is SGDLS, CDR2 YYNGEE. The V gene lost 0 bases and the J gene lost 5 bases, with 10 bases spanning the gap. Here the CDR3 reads CASSVGQGVDTQYF. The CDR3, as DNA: TGTGCCAGCAGCGTAGGGCAGGGTGTAGATACGCAGTATTTT.

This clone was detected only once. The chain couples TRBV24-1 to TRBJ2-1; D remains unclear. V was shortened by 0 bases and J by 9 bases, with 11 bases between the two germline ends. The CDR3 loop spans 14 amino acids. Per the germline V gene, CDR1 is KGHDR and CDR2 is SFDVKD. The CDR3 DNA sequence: TGTGCCACCAGTGATTTGTACCCCCTAGGTGAGCAGTTCTTC. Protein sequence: CATSDLYPLGEQFF.